A single sample is the source of the 24 T cell receptor beta chains below, sequenced in a study of beta chain features in type 1 diabetes. The sequenced template was cDNA made from the entire isolated RNA. TCRdb keeps only in-frame clones here, not all; method: immunoSEQ multiplex PCR. The table shows about 130,000 clones, with 9% to 9.5% occurring only once. Sequencing was done on a sample of central memory CD4+ T cells from blood. These receptor sequences come from a man aged 18 to 29 in good health.

This clone was seen a handful of times. This chain links TRBV7-2 with TRBJ2-4; 8 nucleotides align to TRBD2. The CDR3 runs 18 residues. The junction had 19 bases not matched to a gene; V was cut back by 5 bases and J by 7 bases. Looked up from germline, CDR1 is SGHTA and CDR2 is FQGNSA. The chain's CDR3 is CASSPPRGAGDRGNIQYF. The CDR3 nucleotides are TGTGCCAGCAGCCCCCCCCGGGGAGCGGGGGACCGGGGGAACATTCAGTACTTC.

The genes are TRBV7-7 and TRBJ1-2, with a tentative D call TRBD1 (5 bases). Between the trimmed V and J ends, which lost 1 base and 9 bases, there was a span of 9 bases. The CDR3 is made up of 12 amino acids. CDR1 and CDR2 (germline): SSHAT, FNYEAQ (reference sequence). The CDR3 nucleotides read TGTGCCAGCAGCTTAGGAAAGGGGAGCTACACCTTC. Its protein product is CASSLGKGSYTF.

CDR3 sequence: CASSQRQGRGYNEQFF. CDR3 coding DNA: TGTGCCAGCAGCCAACGACAGGGCAGAGGATACAATGAGCAGTTCTTC. The chain links TRBV28 to TRBJ2-1; 7 bases agree with TRBD1. The length of the CDR3 is 16 residues. Per the germline V gene, CDR1 is MDHEN and CDR2 is SYDVKM. V shed 6 bases, J shed 4 bases, and the junction held 12 bases outside the gene matches.

V and J are TRBV6-5 and TRBJ1-2; a weak D match, TRBD1 (5 bases). Looked up from germline, CDR1 is MNHEY and CDR2 is SVGAGI. V lost 5 bases to trimming and J lost 2 bases, with 15 bases between them. This CDR3 comprises 15 residues. The CDR3, as DNA: TGTGCCAGCAGTCAGTACTCTACAGGCAACTATGGCTACACCTTC. This gives the protein CASSQYSTGNYGYTF.

The genes are TRBV15 and TRBJ2-1, with a weak D call TRBD2 (6 bases). CDR3 length: 17 amino acids. V lost 0 bases and J lost 4, with 16 bases in between. Germline V CDR1 and CDR2: LNHNV, YYDKDF (reference sequence). The CDR3 bases are TGTGCCACCAGCAGAGATCTTACTTTCGGAGGGTACAATGAGCAGTTCTTC. This translates into CATSRDLTFGGYNEQFF.

This clone appeared a few times. V gene TRBV7-6 combines with J gene TRBJ2-2, with TRBD2 matching over 9 bases. The CDR3 runs to 18 residues. CDR1 SGHVS and CDR2 FNYEAQ come from the germline V gene. V lost 2 bases, J lost 3 bases, and 10 bases stayed unmatched. CDR3: CASSLQGGGAADTGELFF. DNA for the CDR3: TGTGCCAGCAGCTTACAGGGCGGGGGGGCCGCTGACACCGGGGAGCTGTTTTTT.

This clone was seen more than once but under ten times. The V call is TRBV7-3, the J call TRBJ2-5; tentatively, D is TRBD1 (5 bases). The CDR3 is 14 amino acids. Trimming left V 5 bases short and J 5 bases short, with 15 bases between. Germline assignment: CDR1 SGHTA and CDR2 FQGTGA. The CDR3 region has the DNA TGTGCCAGCAGCCCTGGGGCCTCTCGGGAGACCCAGTACTTC. Protein product: CASSPGASRETQYF.

The chain carries TRBV28 and TRBJ1-5; the D is unclear. CDR3 length: 13 residues. CDR1 is MDHEN, CDR2 SYDVKM, per germline. The V and J ends lost 7 bases and 6 bases respectively, with 13 bases between them. CDR3 nucleotide sequence: TGTGCCAGCATCCCTCCTCCGGGTCAGCCCCAGCATTTT. This sequence encodes CASIPPPGQPQHF.

The V and J genes are TRBV30 and TRBJ2-2; D is perhaps TRBD1 (6 bases). With 1 base removed from V and 7 bases from J, the gap between germline ends came to 10 bases. CDR3 length: 13 amino acids. Germline V gives CDR1 GTSNPN, CDR2 SVGIG (reference sequence). CDR3 sequence (DNA): TGTGCCTGGAGTGCACAGGGAAGCGGGGAGCTGTTTTTT. Translation: CAWSAQGSGELFF.

In this sample, this clone turned up a few times. This chain uses TRBV4-3 with TRBJ2-1; 9 bases agree with TRBD2. Per the germline V gene, CDR1 is LGHNA and CDR2 is YSLEER. After removal of 3 bases from V and 7 bases from J, the junction contained 7 bases not matched to a gene. CDR3 length equals 15 residues. The CDR3 loop is CASSQPRLAVNEQFF. CDR3 coding DNA: TGCGCCAGCAGCCAGCCCCGACTAGCGGTTAATGAGCAGTTCTTC.

The chain couples TRBV18 to TRBJ1-4; D is uncertain. Germline values: CDR1 KGHSH, CDR2 LQKENI. V lost 3 bases and J lost 0, with 8 bases in between. CDR3 length equals 15 residues. CDR3 DNA: TGTGCCAGCTCACCCATGCGCTCAACTAATGAAAAACTGTTTTTT. Protein sequence: CASSPMRSTNEKLFF.

The V call is TRBV27, the J call TRBJ2-2; tentatively, D is TRBD1 (5 bases). This CDR3 spans 15 amino acids. V lost 6 bases and J lost 7, with 18 bases in between. Germline values: CDR1 MNHEY, CDR2 SMNVEV (reference sequence). CDR3 sequence: CASRSQGLQGGELFF. CDR3 sequence (DNA): TGTGCCAGCAGGTCGCAGGGTTTGCAAGGCGGGGAGCTGTTTTTT.

The V call is TRBV6-5, the J call TRBJ2-2; 7 positions match TRBD1. The CDR3 contains 14 residues. Unmatched junction bases numbered 5, after V lost 7 bases and J lost 3 bases. Germline V gene data show CDR1 as MNHEY and CDR2 as SVGAGI. The CDR3 region is CASTRDSHTGELFF. DNA of the CDR3: TGTGCCAGCACCCGGGACAGTCACACCGGGGAGCTGTTTTTT.

A few counts support this clone. The genes are TRBV18 and TRBJ2-2, with 11 bases identical to TRBD2. After removal of 2 bases from V and 1 base from J, the junction contained 3 bases not matched to a gene. Germline loops: CDR1 KGHSH, CDR2 LQKENI. CDR3 length: 17 residues. CDR3 residues: CASSPSGLAGNTGELFF. The CDR3 bases are TGTGCCAGCTCACCAAGCGGACTAGCGGGGAACACCGGGGAGCTGTTTTTT.

This clone was seen a few times. The J gene is TRBJ2-5, the V gene TRBV6-1, with 7 bases that match TRBD2. The CDR3 runs 15 residues. The V and J ends lost 5 bases and 1 base, in that order; junction bases with no gene match: 7. CDR1 and CDR2 from the germline V gene are MNHNS and SASEGT. The DNA of the CDR3 is TGTGCCAGCAGTCTTGACGGGGGGACCCAAGAGACCCAGTACTTC. Residues: CASSLDGGTQETQYF.

A few counts support this clone. V and J are TRBV11-2 and TRBJ1-6; D perhaps matches TRBD1 (6 bases). The CDR3 is 12 residues long. Germline loops: CDR1 SGHAT, CDR2 FQNNGV. Trimming shortened V by 5 bases and J by 9 bases, and 8 bases separated the two germline ends. CDR3 protein: CASSLTGSPLHF. The CDR3 DNA is TGTGCCAGCAGCCTGACAGGTTCACCCCTCCACTTT.

In its sample, this clone was seen a few times. This chain connects TRBV6-5 to TRBJ1-5, with unresolved D. Germline V gene data show CDR1 as MNHEY and CDR2 as SVGAGI. V was trimmed by 5 bases and J by 2 bases, leaving 13 bases between them. The CDR3 has 15 amino acids. The CDR3 reads CASSGKASGNQPQHF. The CDR3 DNA is TGTGCCAGCAGTGGCAAGGCCAGCGGCAATCAGCCCCAGCATTTT.

This clone was seen more than once but under ten times. This rearrangement joins TRBV7-8 to TRBJ1-2, with D unclear. Germline CDR1 SGHVS, CDR2 FQNEAQ. V was cut by 4 bases and J by 8 bases, with 11 bases left in between. This CDR3 region has 12 residues. For the CDR3, the DNA is TGTGCCAGCAGCTCCTACAGTGGGGGCTACACCTTC. Translated: CASSSYSGGYTF. Supplemented by reference TRBV7-8 and TRBJ1-2, the full variable domain reads GAGVSQSPRYKVAKRGQDVALRCDPISGHVSLFWYQQALGQGPEFLTYFQNEAQLDKSGLPSDRFFAERPEGSVSTLKIQRTQQEDSAVYLCASSSYSGGYTFGSGTRLTVV.

There are a few counts of this clone. This chain links TRBV5-1 with TRBJ2-1; 10 positions agree with TRBD2. V shed 4 bases and J 6 bases; nucleotides not matched to a gene: 7. The CDR3 sequence is 15 residues long. The germline V gene has CDR1 SGHRS and CDR2 YFSETQ. The CDR3 sequence is CASSPNPSGGNEQFF. In DNA, the CDR3 is TGCGCCAGCAGCCCGAACCCTAGCGGGGGCAATGAGCAGTTCTTC.

This clone has more than one count but fewer than ten. The gene calls are TRBV28 and TRBJ2-5; 7 bases fit TRBD1. Germline V gene lookup returns CDR1 MDHEN and CDR2 SYDVKM. CDR3 length: 15 residues. The V and J ends lost 5 bases and 5 bases, in that order; junction bases with no gene match: 11. The CDR3 DNA reads TGTGCCAGCAGTACGACAGGGCTACGAGGGGAGACCCAGTACTTC. Translating it yields CASSTTGLRGETQYF.

CDR3 in amino acids: CASSYDRGRSPLHF. The CDR3 nucleotides read TGTGCCAGCAGCTACGACAGGGGGCGGTCACCCCTCCACTTT. The chain recombines TRBV5-6 with TRBJ1-6; 10 bases fit TRBD1. J was trimmed by 10 bases and V by 3 bases; bases with no gene match: 4. The CDR3 has 14 amino acids. Germline loops: CDR1 SGHDT, CDR2 YYEEEE.

The chain is built from TRBV10-3 and TRBJ2-1; TRBD1 is a possible D gene (5 bases). CDR1 and CDR2 (germline): ENHRY, SYGVKD. The CDR3 extends over 16 amino acids. Trimming left V 2 bases short and J 1 base short, with 12 bases between. CDR3 sequence: CAISEATVPSYNEQFF. DNA for the CDR3: TGTGCCATCAGTGAGGCGACAGTACCGTCCTACAATGAGCAGTTCTTC.

The chain links TRBV27 to TRBJ2-2, with 13 nucleotides matching TRBD2. CDR3 size: 16 residues. V lost 4 bases to trimming and J lost 6 bases; unmatched junction nucleotides: 5. Germline V gene sequence: CDR1 MNHEY, CDR2 SMNVEV (reference sequence). CDR3 in amino acids: CASSYTSGGAAGELFF. The CDR3 nucleotides read TGTGCCAGCAGTTACACTAGCGGGGGGGCAGCCGGGGAGCTGTTTTTT.

This clone was observed a handful of times. J is TRBJ2-5 and V is TRBV7-2; D is undetermined. This CDR3 has 12 amino acids. V lost 5 bases and J lost 6, with 10 bases in between. CDR1 is SGHTA and CDR2 is FQGNSA in the germline V gene. The CDR3 loop reads CASSPTWQTQYF. CDR3 sequence (DNA): TGTGCCAGCAGCCCGACATGGCAGACCCAGTACTTC. Complete variable domain (other parts from reference TRBV7-2 and TRBJ2-5): GAGVSQSPSNKVTEKGKDVELRCDPISGHTALYWYRQSLGQGLEFLIYFQGNSAPDKSGLPSDRFSAERTGGSVSTLTIQRTQQEDSAVYLCASSPTWQTQYFGPGTRLLVL.